This TCR beta chain was recovered during a study of blood T cell repertoires in COVID-19 (TCRdb year 2020). Looking at the study overall: The collaborator samples originated in the United States, Italy and Spain and spanned the acute and convalescent phases of COVID-19. Where available, HLA class I and class II types were taken from metadata supplied by the sample provider and were not determined by assay-based typing. A freely available public database, intended as a resource for researchers studying the immune response to SARS-CoV-2, is where the repertoires were released. Samples came from the ongoing ImmuneRACE study (first 160 participants) plus 1,254 subjects from 6 global collaborators. The prospective study material was composed of cDNA or gDNA derived from T cells, B-cell-depleted T cells, or PBMCs. Deeply sampled blood TCRbeta repertoires from subjects exposed to, actively infected with, or recovered from COVID-19 were included in the dataset. Nearly every sample came with metadata listing a de-identified subject ID, COVID-19 status, age in years and sex.

Broad study findings and their caveats: How much clinical and demographic metadata was included differed by source and by participant, and the metadata was provided uncurated.

V lost 3 bases and J lost 6 bases, and the count of bases not matched to a germline gene is 3. The CDR3 holds 14 amino acids from the cysteine to the phenylalanine. CDR3 DNA only is kept here, 42 bases in frame from base 1. Per the germline V gene, SQVTM is the CDR1 and ANQGSEA is the CDR2. Collaborating institutions collected whole blood in K2EDTA tubes following their own protocols. Collaborator samples were shipped for TCRbeta analysis as frozen whole blood, isolated PBMCs, or DNA extracted from either sample type. TCRbeta CDR3 regions were amplified from genomic DNA using the immunoSEQ Assay, a bias-controlled multiplex PCR. The published analysis was carried out like this. Within the assay, amplification of reference gene primers was used to estimate how many nucleated cells each sample contained. Sequence reads were collapsed and filtered to measure the absolute abundance of every unique TCRbeta CDR3 rearrangement. Productive Simpson clonality was computed per sample as the square root of Simpson's diversity index over productive rearrangements. Sourced from immuneACCESS, this table was stored by TCRdb with only in-frame sequences that have V and J called. A share of the clones is absent; for the studies checked, an unresolved V gene accounts for under half, and the remainder has no known explanation. Clone size and the V and J calls come from that table; the DNA yielded D and trimming. The sample includes about 74,000 clones, with roughly 88% observed a single time. Around 2.5% of the sample comes from the top ten.

Turning to this clone: What antigen it recognizes has not been identified. The sample holds no much larger clone one base away, and base qualities are not on file.

The sequenced sample was peripheral blood. The TCR comes from a man between 65 and 85 years old with active or convalescent COVID-19. The sequence is built from TRBV29-1 and TRBJ2-7; 15 central bases correspond to TRBD2. The CDR3 protein sequence reads: CSVDLGLAGGEQYF. At the DNA level, the sequence is TGCAGCGTTGACCTGGGACTAGCGGGAGGCGAGCAGTACTTC.